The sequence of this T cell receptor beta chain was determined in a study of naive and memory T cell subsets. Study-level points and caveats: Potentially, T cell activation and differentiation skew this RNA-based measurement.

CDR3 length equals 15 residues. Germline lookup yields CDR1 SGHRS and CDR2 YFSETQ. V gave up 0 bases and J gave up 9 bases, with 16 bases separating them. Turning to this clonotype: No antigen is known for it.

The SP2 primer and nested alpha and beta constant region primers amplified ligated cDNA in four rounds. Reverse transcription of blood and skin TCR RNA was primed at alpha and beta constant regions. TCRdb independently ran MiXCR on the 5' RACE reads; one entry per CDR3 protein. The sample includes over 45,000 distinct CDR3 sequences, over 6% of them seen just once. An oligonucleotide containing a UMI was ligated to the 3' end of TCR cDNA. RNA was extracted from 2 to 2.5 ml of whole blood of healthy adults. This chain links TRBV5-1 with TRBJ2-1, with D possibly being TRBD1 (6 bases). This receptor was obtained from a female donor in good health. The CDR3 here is CASSLDRMTGSEQFF. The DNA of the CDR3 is TGCGCCAGCAGCTTGGACCGAATGACAGGTAGTGAGCAGTTCTTC.